This T cell receptor beta chain was profiled in a study of CD8+ T cells in alopecia areata. Study results and caveats: The study found TCR sharing across patients less clear than in mice, possibly for HLA reasons. Clonality in lesional scalp, especially alopecia totalis/universalis, exceeded that of normal scalp.

Lesional scalp punch biopsies and peripheral blood were collected from alopecia areata patients. PBMCs provided sorted CD4+ and CD8+ T cells. Following RNA extraction, reverse transcription yielded cDNA that acted as the sequencing template. The assay was immunoSEQ multiplex PCR, and TCRdb's table has in-frame clones only and misses some. Of 100,000 to 130,000 clones listed, 45% to 60% are singletons. In regard to this clone: The antigen is unknown.

The material sequenced was NKG2D-low CD8+ T cells sorted from blood. The TCR sequence derives from a human donor with alopecia areata.

The DNA for the CDR3 is TGTGCCAGCAGCCAAGGACAGACCTACAATGAGCAGTTCTTC. Its translation is CASSQGQTYNEQFF. The chain combines TRBV7-9 with TRBJ2-1; the D gene is possibly TRBD1 (6 bases). V was pared by 5 bases and J by 2 bases, with 10 bases between. This CDR3 contains 14 residues. CDR1 is SEHNR and CDR2 is FQNEAQ in the germline V gene (reference sequence).